The 22 T cell receptor beta chains listed next were all sequenced from one sample in a study of cytotoxic CD8 clonotypes in ibrutinib-treated CLL. Sequencing used immunoSEQ multiplex PCR; TCRdb keeps in-frame clones, though not all of them. The table shows about 300,000 clones, with 67% occurring only once. This material consisted of PBMCs, taken after 36 months of ibrutinib treatment. The receptors were sampled from a human donor with chronic lymphocytic leukemia.

This rearrangement joins TRBV27 to TRBJ2-7, with TRBD2 as a possible D gene (6 bases). Germline lookup yields CDR1 MNHEY and CDR2 SMNVEV (reference sequence). Trimming cost V 5 bases and J 2 bases, with 19 bases left between them. The CDR3 extends over 16 amino acids. CDR3 sequence (DNA): TGTGCCAGCAGTAAGAGACTAGTTGGCGGACCCTACGAGCAGTACTTC. Translated: CASSKRLVGGPYEQYF.

With regard to this clone: Other DNA sequences in the same sample also yield this CDR3. The J gene is TRBJ2-7, the V gene TRBV5-1; TRBD1 agrees at 7 bases. The CDR3 covers 14 residues. J lost 2 bases, V lost 0 bases, and 2 bases had no gene match. The germline gives CDR1 SGHRS, CDR2 YFSETQ. CDR3 bases: TGCGCCAGCAGCTTGGAGGGGGCCCCCTACGAGCAGTACTTC. It is translated as CASSLEGAPYEQYF.

CDR3 sequence reads: CASRLQGPTGELFF. CDR3 coding DNA: TGTGCCAGCAGACTACAGGGTCCCACCGGGGAGCTGTTTTTT. The rearrangement links TRBV5-4 to TRBJ2-2, with D possibly being TRBD1 (6 bases). The CDR3 is 14 residues long. From germline, CDR1 is SGHNT and CDR2 YYREEE (reference sequence). V lost 5 bases and J lost 4, with 12 bases in between.

The rearrangement joins TRBV9 to TRBJ2-3; perhaps D is TRBD1 or TRBD2 (5 bases each). The V and J ends lost 4 bases and 0 bases respectively, with 24 bases between them. Germline assignment: CDR1 SGDLS and CDR2 YYNGEE. This CDR3 has 19 amino acids. The CDR3, as DNA: TGTGCCAGCAGCTCCCCGGACACGAGGGTAGCGCGTAGCACAGATACGCAGTATTTT. It yields the protein CASSSPDTRVARSTDTQYF.

This rearrangement joins TRBV18 to TRBJ1-3; perhaps TRBD1 as D (6 bases). The CDR3 covers 17 residues. In germline, CDR1 is KGHSH, CDR2 LQKENI. V gave up 0 bases and J gave up 0 bases, with 12 bases separating them. CDR3 sequence: CASSPPVGAHSGNTIYF. In nucleotides, the CDR3 is TGTGCCAGCTCACCACCGGTGGGGGCGCACTCTGGAAACACCATATATTTT.

This clone was seen once. This chain links TRBV7-2 with TRBJ2-7; 8 bases are a match to TRBD2. J was trimmed by 2 bases and V by 3 bases; bases with no gene match: 3. The germline V gene encodes CDR1 SGHTA and CDR2 FQGNSA. This CDR3 has 14 residues. CDR3 sequence: CASSFERGTYEQYF. The CDR3 region has the DNA TGTGCCAGCAGCTTCGAGCGGGGGACCTACGAGCAGTACTTC.

This clone was seen only once. The chain is built from TRBV29-1 and TRBJ1-1, with 8 positions matching TRBD1. V was pared by 6 bases and J by 1 base, with 13 bases of the junction left unmatched. In germline, CDR1 is SQVTM, CDR2 ANQGSEA. The CDR3 sequence is 16 residues long. As DNA, the CDR3 is TGCAGCGTCCACCGGACAGGGAGGCCTAAGAACACTGAAGCTTTCTTT. It is translated as CSVHRTGRPKNTEAFF.

The CDR3 DNA reads as TGTGCCAGCAGTTCCCCGGGGGCCCAAGAGACCCAGTACTTC. This codes for CASSSPGAQETQYF. The chain recombines TRBV28 with TRBJ2-5; D assignment may be TRBD1 or TRBD2 (6 bases each). There are 14 residues in the CDR3. Trimming cost V 4 bases and J 1 base, with 10 bases left between them. Germline V gene lookup returns CDR1 MDHEN and CDR2 SYDVKM.

The rearrangement uses TRBV7-9 and TRBJ1-5, with 9 positions matching TRBD1. The V segment lost 5 bases and the J segment 6 bases; nucleotides outside the gene matches: 5. The CDR3 contains 14 residues. Germline loops: CDR1 SEHNR, CDR2 FQNEAQ (reference sequence). CDR3 residues: CASSQPGQGQPQHF. CDR3 coding DNA: TGTGCCAGCAGCCAACCGGGACAGGGTCAGCCCCAGCATTTT. Based on the CDR3 plus reference TRBV7-9 and TRBJ1-5, the full variable domain is DTGVSQNPRHKITKRGQNVTFRCDPISEHNRLYWYRQTLGQGPEFLTYFQNEAQLEKSRLLSDRFSAERPKGSFSTLEIQRTEQGDSAMYLCASSQPGQGQPQHFGDGTRLSIL.

The rearrangement links TRBV13 to TRBJ2-1; 11 bases match TRBD1. The CDR3 has 13 amino acids. Germline lookup yields CDR1 PRHDT and CDR2 FYEKMQ (reference sequence). The V segment lost 7 bases and the J segment 6 bases; nucleotides outside the gene matches: 2. The CDR3: CASKDRGLNEQFF. The CDR3 DNA is TGTGCCAGCAAGGACAGGGGGCTCAATGAGCAGTTCTTC.

The chain joins TRBV19 to TRBJ1-1, with 7 positions matching TRBD1. The CDR3 has 14 amino acids. CDR1 is LNHDA and CDR2 is SQIVND in the germline V gene (reference sequence). J was trimmed by 1 base and V by 7 bases; bases with no gene match: 6. The DNA for the CDR3 is TGTGCCAGTATTAGAGACAGGGCGAACACTGAAGCTTTCTTT. This translates into CASIRDRANTEAFF.

The sample holds a few counts of this clone. The chain joins TRBV9 to TRBJ1-1; D perhaps matches TRBD1 (6 bases). This CDR3 is built from 17 residues. V was cut by 3 bases and J by 1 base, with 19 bases left in between. Germline V lookup: CDR1 SGDLS, CDR2 YYNGEE. Here the CDR3 DNA reads TGTGCCAGCAGCGACAGCCCCGGGGGCATGGGGAACACTGAAGCTTTCTTT. Encoded protein: CASSDSPGGMGNTEAFF. Filled out from reference TRBV9 and TRBJ1-1, the complete variable domain reads DSGVTQTPKHLITATGQRVTLRCSPRSGDLSVYWYQQSLDQGLQFLIQYYNGEERAKGNILERFSAQQFPDLHSELNLSSLELGDSALYFCASSDSPGGMGNTEAFFGQGTRLTVV.

The CDR3 is CASSALAGEETQYF. The DNA for the CDR3 is TGTGCCAGCAGCGCCCTAGCGGGAGAAGAGACCCAGTACTTC. The chain links TRBV7-2 to TRBJ2-5, with TRBD2 matching 10 bases. This CDR3 is 14 amino acids long. Germline V gene data show CDR1 as SGHTA and CDR2 as FQGNSA. V lost 5 bases, J lost 3 bases, and 3 bases stayed unmatched.

J is TRBJ2-7 and V is TRBV5-6, with D possibly TRBD2 on 6 matching bases. The CDR3 covers 14 residues. V lost 6 bases and J lost 2, with 15 bases in between. CDR1 is SGHDT, CDR2 YYEEEE, per germline. The CDR3 DNA sequence: TGTGCCAGCATCCGGGACGGACTACCCTACGAGCAGTACTTC. Encoded protein: CASIRDGLPYEQYF. The entire variable domain, with the rest obtained from reference TRBV5-6 and TRBJ2-7, is as follows: DAGVTQSPTHLIKTRGQQVTLRCSPKSGHDTVSWYQQALGQGPQFIFQYYEEEERQRGNFPDRFSGHQFPNYSSELNVNALLLGDSALYLCASIRDGLPYEQYFGPGTRLTVT.

The chain joins TRBV4-3 to TRBJ2-4, with 8 nucleotides matching TRBD1. The CDR3 is 14 amino acids. V dropped 4 bases and J dropped 5; count of bases not matched to a gene: 4. Per germline, CDR1 LGHNA and CDR2 YSLEER. CDR3 loop: CASSPGTGENIQYF. CDR3 sequence (DNA): TGCGCCAGCAGCCCCGGGACAGGAGAAAACATTCAGTACTTC.

The V gene is TRBV9, the J gene TRBJ2-3; D possibly corresponds to TRBD1 (6 bases). Germline V lookup: CDR1 SGDLS, CDR2 YYNGEE. The CDR3 is made up of 16 amino acids. Trimming left V 3 bases short and J 0 bases short, with 14 bases between. This CDR3 is CASSGGQMSSTDTQYF. The DNA for the CDR3 is TGTGCCAGCAGCGGAGGACAGATGTCTAGCACAGATACGCAGTATTTT. Full variable domain (rest looked up from reference TRBV9 and TRBJ2-3): DSGVTQTPKHLITATGQRVTLRCSPRSGDLSVYWYQQSLDQGLQFLIQYYNGEERAKGNILERFSAQQFPDLHSELNLSSLELGDSALYFCASSGGQMSSTDTQYFGPGTRLTVL.

This clone has a handful of counts. The chain links TRBV6-5 to TRBJ2-3; possibly TRBD2 for D (6 bases). The CDR3 sequence is 15 residues long. Trimming cost V 0 bases and J 3 bases, with 10 bases left between them. Germline CDR1 MNHEY, CDR2 SVGAGI. The DNA of the CDR3 is TGTGCCAGCAGTTACTCTTGGGGGGAAACAGATACGCAGTATTTT. Its protein product is CASSYSWGETDTQYF.

The chain recombines TRBV7-2 with TRBJ2-5; TRBD1 matches at 7 bases. The V and J ends lost 1 base and 3 bases, in that order; junction bases with no gene match: 2. The germline gives CDR1 SGHTA, CDR2 FQGNSA. The length of the CDR3 is 14 residues. The CDR3 sequence is CASSLGQGEETQYF. CDR3 coding DNA: TGTGCCAGCAGCTTAGGACAGGGAGAAGAGACCCAGTACTTC.

The chain combines TRBV4-1 with TRBJ1-6; no clear D. Between the trimmed V and J ends, which lost 4 bases and 7 bases, there was a span of 11 bases. The CDR3 is 14 amino acids. Germline-derived CDR1 and CDR2 are MGHRA and YSYEKL. The DNA of the CDR3 is TGCGCCAGCAGCCCGGGAAGGCCGAATTCACCCCTCCACTTT. Translated, it gives CASSPGRPNSPLHF.

The chain couples TRBV14 to TRBJ2-7; D possibly uses TRBD1 or TRBD2 (5 bases each). Germline lookup yields CDR1 SGHDN and CDR2 FVKESK. The CDR3 extends over 13 amino acids. Trimming removed 3 bases from V and 3 bases from J, with 9 bases in between. The CDR3 sequence is CASSQGEGYEQYF. The CDR3 nucleotides are TGTGCCAGCAGCCAGGGGGAAGGCTACGAGCAGTACTTC.

The chain links TRBV4-3 to TRBJ1-2; tentatively, D is TRBD1 (6 bases). In germline, CDR1 is LGHNA, CDR2 YSLEER. Trimming cost V 3 bases and J 4 bases, with 12 bases left between them. The CDR3 loop spans 14 amino acids. The CDR3 region has the DNA TGCGCCAGCAGCCAGGTACAGGGAGTCTATGGCTACACCTTC. It encodes CASSQVQGVYGYTF.

This clone was seen a handful of times. The genes are TRBV9 and TRBJ2-7; 8 bases fit TRBD2. CDR1 and CDR2 (germline): SGDLS, YYNGEE. V was pared by 1 base and J by 2 bases, with 2 bases of the junction left unmatched. CDR3 size: 14 residues. The CDR3 sequence is CASSVSSGAYEQYF. The CDR3 DNA sequence: TGTGCCAGCAGCGTAAGTAGCGGGGCCTACGAGCAGTACTTC.